Below, 16 T cell receptor beta chains from the same sample are listed, as sequenced in a study of cytomegalovirus exposure and HLA in healthy donors. A multiplex PCR was run with 60 Vbeta primers and 13 Jbeta primers. Assay: immunoSEQ multiplex PCR; the TCRdb copy retains only in-frame clones and omits some. The sample table includes about 200,000 clones. Material for sequencing was PBMCs. The receptor source for this set is a girl aged 2 to 10 in good health and CMV-seropositive.

The chain carries TRBV19 and TRBJ2-6; 11 bases agree with TRBD2. Trimming removed 6 bases from V and 1 base from J; junction bases left unmatched: 14. The CDR3 is 20 residues long. CDR1 is LNHDA, CDR2 SQIVND, per germline (reference sequence). The DNA for the CDR3 is TGTGCCAGTAGAAGAGGGACTAGCGGACTCCTTCCTTCTGGGGCCAACGTCCTGACTTTC. Translated, it gives CASRRGTSGLLPSGANVLTF. Based on the CDR3 plus reference TRBV19 and TRBJ2-6, the full variable domain is DGGITQSPKYLFRKEGQNVTLSCEQNLNHDAMYWYRQDPGQGLRLIYYSQIVNDFQKGDIAEGYSVSREKKESFPLTVTSAQKNPTAFYLCASRRGTSGLLPSGANVLTFGAGSRLTVL.

This chain uses TRBV5-4 with TRBJ2-3, with TRBD1 identical over 8 bases. After removal of 0 bases from V and 3 bases from J, the junction contained 6 bases not matched to a gene. The CDR3 runs to 16 residues. Germline CDR1 SGHNT, CDR2 YYREEE (reference sequence). CDR3 DNA sequence: TGTGCCAGCAGCTTGGGAGGGGGACAGGCTACAGATACGCAGTATTTT. Protein product: CASSLGGGQATDTQYF.

The chain carries TRBV28 and TRBJ2-7, with D uncertain. CDR1 and CDR2 (germline): MDHEN, SYDVKM. CDR3 length equals 13 residues. Trimming cost V 3 bases and J 5 bases, with 11 bases left between them. The CDR3 loop reads CASSLPSVDEQYF. DNA for the CDR3: TGTGCCAGCAGTTTGCCCTCGGTGGACGAGCAGTACTTC.

The rearrangement uses TRBV5-4 and TRBJ2-3; a weak D match, TRBD2 (5 bases). V was pared by 3 bases and J by 0 bases, with 14 bases between. The CDR3 spans 16 residues. Germline V gene sequence: CDR1 SGHNT, CDR2 YYREEE (reference sequence). In DNA form, the CDR3 reads TGTGCCAGCAGCTCTTGGGGTCTAGCTAGCACAGATACGCAGTATTTT. Its translation is CASSSWGLASTDTQYF.

The chain recombines TRBV4-1 with TRBJ2-7; a possible D gene is TRBD2 (6 bases). Germline assignment: CDR1 MGHRA and CDR2 YSYEKL. V gave up 1 base and J gave up 4 bases, with 20 bases separating them. This CDR3 has 17 residues. The CDR3 nucleotides read TGCGCCAGCAGCCAAGGGGGAGGACGCAGGAACTTATACGAGCAGTACTTC. Protein sequence: CASSQGGGRRNLYEQYF.

The CDR3 region is CSAYRGGTTYEQYF. The DNA for the CDR3 is TGCAGCGCTTACCGGGGTGGCACCACCTACGAGCAGTACTTC. The chain uses TRBV29-1 and TRBJ2-7, with D maybe TRBD2 (5 bases). Germline CDR1 and CDR2: SQVTM and ANQGSEA. V lost 7 bases, J lost 2 bases, and 18 bases lay in between. The CDR3 is made up of 14 amino acids.

The CDR3 DNA follows: TGTGCCAGCAGTTTGACAGGGGGCAATGGCTACACCTTC. Its translation: CASSLTGGNGYTF. The rearrangement joins TRBV28 to TRBJ1-2; TRBD1 matches 10 bases. There are 13 residues in the CDR3. V shed 3 bases, J shed 6 bases, and the junction held 1 base outside the gene matches. Germline CDR1 reads MDHEN; CDR2 reads SYDVKM.

V and J are TRBV4-2 and TRBJ2-7; 7 bases match TRBD1. Unmatched junction bases numbered 11, after V lost 6 bases and J lost 0 bases. Germline loops: CDR1 LGHNA, CDR2 YNFKEQ. The length of the CDR3 is 16 residues. CDR3 in amino acids: CASSYDRDSPSYEQYF. The DNA for the CDR3 is TGTGCCAGCAGTTACGACCGGGACAGCCCCTCCTACGAGCAGTACTTC.

The V and J genes are TRBV7-9 and TRBJ2-1, with 8 bases matching TRBD2. V trimming: 1 base; J trimming: 10 bases; junction bases outside the gene matches: 9. Germline CDR1 is SEHNR and CDR2 is FQNEAQ (reference sequence). The CDR3 extends over 15 amino acids. Here the CDR3 DNA reads TGTGCCAGCAGCTTAGGGACTAGCTTTCGGGAGGAGCAGTTCTTC. This encodes CASSLGTSFREEQFF.

The V call is TRBV28, the J call TRBJ1-5, with 7 bases aligning to TRBD1. The CDR3 is 16 amino acids. CDR1 and CDR2 (germline): MDHEN, SYDVKM. The J segment lost 0 bases and the V segment lost 6 bases, leaving 8 bases of the junction unmatched. CDR3 nucleotides: TGTGCCAGCAGCCCGACAGGGCCCGATAGCAATCAGCCCCAGCATTTT. This sequence encodes CASSPTGPDSNQPQHF.

Turning to this clone: Other nucleotide sequences in the sample specify the same CDR3. CDR3 loop: CASSDRAGYTF. The CDR3 coding sequence is TGTGCCAGTAGCGACAGGGCTGGCTACACCTTC. The rearrangement joins TRBV2 to TRBJ1-2, with 7 bases lining up with TRBD1. The ends lost 9 bases at V and 7 bases at J; junction bases unmatched: 5. The CDR3 loop spans 11 amino acids. Germline lookup yields CDR1 SNHLY and CDR2 FYNNEI.

The chain has TRBV9 and TRBJ2-7; the D gene is possibly TRBD2 (6 bases). Trimming left V 0 bases short and J 3 bases short, with 13 bases between. The CDR3 totals 15 residues. The germline CDR1 and CDR2 sequences are SGDLS and YYNGEE. The CDR3 here is CASSVGDSGYYEQYF. The CDR3 DNA reads TGTGCCAGCAGCGTAGGGGATAGCGGATACTACGAGCAGTACTTC.

V usage is TRBV19 and J usage is TRBJ1-4, with D possibly being TRBD1 (6 bases). V was clipped by 6 bases and J by 8 bases, with 19 bases between them. The CDR3 contains 15 residues. Germline values: CDR1 LNHDA, CDR2 SQIVND (reference sequence). Written as DNA, the CDR3 is TGTGCCAGTAGACCATACCCGGGACACAGAGAAAAACTGTTTTTT. Its protein is CASRPYPGHREKLFF.

V gene TRBV6-6 combines with J gene TRBJ2-7; D is perhaps TRBD2 (5 bases). Germline values: CDR1 MNHNY, CDR2 SVGAGI (reference sequence). The CDR3 covers 15 residues. The germline V and J ends were trimmed by 6 bases and 2 bases, with 17 bases remaining between them. The DNA of the CDR3 is TGTGCCAGCAGACCTGGGCGGGCAGAAACCTACGAGCAGTACTTC. Protein: CASRPGRAETYEQYF.

This chain uses TRBV27 with TRBJ2-1; maybe TRBD1 (6 bases). Germline-derived CDR1 and CDR2 are MNHEY and SMNVEV (reference sequence). This CDR3 comprises 15 residues. V was shortened by 4 bases and J by 7 bases, with 17 bases between the two germline ends. CDR3 residues: CASSYVRTVENEQFF. In DNA, the CDR3 is TGTGCCAGCAGTTACGTAAGGACAGTCGAGAATGAGCAGTTCTTC.

The chain is built from TRBV19 and TRBJ2-7, with 9 bases that match TRBD2. In germline, CDR1 is LNHDA, CDR2 SQIVND (reference sequence). The CDR3 has 13 residues. V lost 5 bases to trimming and J lost 3 bases; unmatched junction nucleotides: 2. CDR3 amino acids: CASSSSGIYEQYF. In DNA form, the CDR3 reads TGTGCCAGTAGTTCTAGCGGGATCTACGAGCAGTACTTC.